Following are 12 T cell receptor beta chains from one sample sequenced in a study of cytomegalovirus exposure and HLA in healthy donors. Use of 60 Vbeta and 13 Jbeta primers characterized the PCR. TCRdb's copy holds only in-frame clones and misses some; the assay was immunoSEQ multiplex PCR. The top ten hold 7.5% to 9% of the sample, which has 150,000 to 160,000 clones, roughly three quarters seen once. Sequencing input: PBMCs. These receptors were obtained from a man younger than 45 in good health and CMV-seropositive.

CDR3 DNA sequence: TGTGCTTGGGAGGCCTCCTACGAGCAGTACTTC. It is translated as CAWEASYEQYF. This rearrangement joins TRBV30 to TRBJ2-5, with D perhaps matching TRBD2 (6 bases). Judging by the DNA end, TRBJ2-7 fits better; the J call may be wrong. Germline V lookup: CDR1 GTSNPN, CDR2 SVGIG (reference sequence). The CDR3 has 11 amino acids.

V gene TRBV11-1 combines with J gene TRBJ2-6; the D gene is possibly TRBD1 (5 bases). The CDR3 is 16 residues long. CDR1 and CDR2 from the germline V gene are SGHAT and FQDESV (reference sequence). The V end was cut by 5 bases, the J end by 0 bases, with 11 bases between. The CDR3 loop reads CASSPLDISGANVLTF. CDR3 nucleotide sequence: TGTGCCAGCAGCCCACTGGACATCTCTGGGGCCAACGTCCTGACTTTC.

This chain links TRBV5-1 with TRBJ2-1; 8 nucleotides agree with TRBD1. CDR1 and CDR2 from the germline V gene are SGHRS and YFSETQ. V shed 1 base and J 7 bases; nucleotides not matched to a gene: 10. The length of the CDR3 is 16 residues. DNA for the CDR3: TGCGCCAGCAGCTTGAGAGCAGACAGGGGAGGAAATGAGCAGTTCTTC. It encodes CASSLRADRGGNEQFF.

This clone has just one count. This chain joins TRBV25-1 and TRBJ2-5, with no clear D. V dropped 1 base and J dropped 7 bases, with 4 bases sitting between them. Per the germline V gene, CDR1 is MGHDK and CDR2 is SYGVNS. The CDR3 is 11 amino acids. In DNA, the CDR3 is TGTGCCAGCAGTGAATTAGTGACCCAGTACTTC. Protein product: CASSELVTQYF.

This clone was observed once. V usage is TRBV7-8 and J usage is TRBJ2-5; 8 bases align to TRBD2. The germline V gene encodes CDR1 SGHVS and CDR2 FQNEAQ. The V and J ends lost 4 bases and 2 bases, in that order; junction bases with no gene match: 6. There are 15 residues in the CDR3. The CDR3 region has the DNA TGTGCCAGCAGCTCTCGGGAGGGCTTTCAAGAGACCCAGTACTTC. Translating it yields CASSSREGFQETQYF.

In its sample, this clone was seen many times. The CDR3 here is CASSVNRGKDTQYF. CDR3 DNA sequence: TGTGCCAGCAGCGTGAACCGGGGGAAAGATACGCAGTATTTT. The chain combines TRBV7-9 with TRBJ2-3, with D perhaps matching TRBD2 (6 bases). Looked up from germline, CDR1 is SEHNR and CDR2 is FQNEAQ (reference sequence). The V end was cut by 5 bases, the J end by 5 bases, with 14 bases between. The CDR3 runs 14 residues. The whole variable domain, filled in from reference TRBV7-9 and TRBJ2-3, reads DTGVSQNPRHKITKRGQNVTFRCDPISEHNRLYWYRQTLGQGPEFLTYFQNEAQLEKSRLLSDRFSAERPKGSFSTLEIQRTEQGDSAMYLCASSVNRGKDTQYFGPGTRLTVL.

Remarks on this clone: Additional DNA sequences in this sample encode the identical CDR3. The chain carries TRBV5-4 and TRBJ1-2; 7 bases are shared with TRBD1. V was clipped by 4 bases and J by 2 bases; unmatched bases: 11. CDR1 is SGHNT, CDR2 YYREEE, per germline (reference sequence). This CDR3 region has 16 residues. CDR3 nucleotides: TGTGCCAGCAGCCCTCGGACAGGCCTCTCAAACTATGGCTACACCTTC. Protein product: CASSPRTGLSNYGYTF.

The CDR3 bases are TGTGCCAGCAGCGTTTCGGGGGGGGAAGCGAACACCGGGGAGCTGTTTTTT. Protein product: CASSVSGGEANTGELFF. The gene calls are TRBV9 and TRBJ2-2; 8 bases are shared with TRBD2. The germline CDR1 and CDR2 sequences are SGDLS and YYNGEE. V trimming: 2 bases; J trimming: 0 bases; junction bases outside the gene matches: 6. The CDR3 covers 17 residues. The variable domain in full, with the rest retrieved from reference TRBV9 and TRBJ2-2, is DSGVTQTPKHLITATGQRVTLRCSPRSGDLSVYWYQQSLDQGLQFLIQYYNGEERAKGNILERFSAQQFPDLHSELNLSSLELGDSALYFCASSVSGGEANTGELFFGEGSRLTVL.

This rearrangement joins TRBV10-3 to TRBJ1-2; a weak D match, TRBD1 (5 bases). Per the germline V gene, CDR1 is ENHRY and CDR2 is SYGVKD. The CDR3 spans 14 residues. V shed 2 bases and J shed 4 bases, with 11 bases lying between them. Here the CDR3 reads CAISEPTRVYGYTF. For the CDR3, the DNA is TGTGCCATCAGTGAGCCGACCAGGGTCTATGGCTACACCTTC.

This clone was seen a single time. V and J are TRBV4-3 and TRBJ1-3; TRBD1 matches at 7 bases. The CDR3 is 15 residues long. The V gene end was trimmed by 1 base and the J gene end by 5 bases; junction bases not matched to a gene: 5. Germline loops: CDR1 LGHNA, CDR2 YSLEER. The CDR3 DNA reads TGCGCCAGCAGCCAAGCCCGGGACAGAAGAAACACCATATATTTT. It encodes CASSQARDRRNTIYF.

The V call is TRBV27, the J call TRBJ1-1, with D possibly matching TRBD1 (6 bases). Trimming cost V 2 bases and J 0 bases, with 13 bases left between them. From germline, CDR1 is MNHEY and CDR2 SMNVEV (reference sequence). The CDR3 is 16 amino acids. CDR3 nucleotides: TGTGCCAGCAGTTTAGGGACAACCCTCCTGAACACTGAAGCTTTCTTT. Translating gives CASSLGTTLLNTEAFF.

This clone appeared once. The J gene is TRBJ2-5, the V gene TRBV4-1, with 9 nucleotides matching TRBD1. The germline V gene encodes CDR1 MGHRA and CDR2 YSYEKL. With 0 bases clipped from V and 5 bases from J, the junction kept 7 bases outside the gene matches. CDR3 size: 16 residues. The chain's CDR3 is CASSQEVQGAGETQYF. DNA for the CDR3: TGCGCCAGCAGCCAAGAGGTACAGGGGGCTGGGGAGACCCAGTACTTC.